The 31 T cell receptor beta chains presented below share a single source sample, sequenced in a study of yellow fever vaccine responses in identical twins. TCRdb used MiXCR to reprocess the RT-PCR reads, holding one entry per CDR3 protein. The table shows approximately 9,600 distinct CDR3 sequences, with approximately 87% occurring only once. This specimen was T cells from blood (PBMCs), unsorted or a sorted subset (not recorded which), taken before or after yellow fever vaccination (not recorded which). The receptors shown here come from a woman aged 18 to 35 who received the yellow fever vaccine.

The CDR3 region has the DNA TGTGCCAGCAGTATTACTAGCGGGAATCCAAGGGAGACCCAGTACTTC. Encoded protein: CASSITSGNPRETQYF. This rearrangement joins TRBV11-2 to TRBJ2-5; 10 nucleotides agree with TRBD2. V dropped 6 bases and J dropped 5; count of bases not matched to a gene: 12. Germline CDR1 reads SGHAT; CDR2 reads FQNNGV. CDR3 size: 16 residues.

J is TRBJ2-1 and V is TRBV6-1; D is possibly TRBD2 (6 bases). CDR3 length: 17 amino acids. Trimming cost V 6 bases and J 4 bases, with 22 bases left between them. Germline CDR1 and CDR2: MNHNS and SASEGT. In DNA form, the CDR3 reads TGTGCCAGCAGGATACGTGGAGGGGACGCTGGTTACAATGAGCAGTTCTTC. This sequence encodes CASRIRGGDAGYNEQFF.

This sequence joins TRBV11-1 and TRBJ2-5; D may be TRBD1 or TRBD2 (5 bases each). CDR1 is SGHAT and CDR2 is FQDESV in the germline V gene (reference sequence). The CDR3 has 14 residues. Trimming removed 5 bases at V and 7 bases at J, with 17 bases between. The CDR3 nucleotides are TGTGCCAGCAGCCCCCCCCGGGGCCTTGGGACCCAGTACTTC. Its translation: CASSPPRGLGTQYF.

The rearrangement links TRBV29-1 to TRBJ2-1; D gene uncertain. The V gene's germline CDR1 is SQVTM and CDR2 ANQGSEA. Trimming stripped 5 bases from V and 3 bases from J, with 11 bases between. The length of the CDR3 is 13 residues. CDR3 nucleotide sequence: TGCAGCGTTCTACCCCCCAACTACAATGAGCAGTTCTTC. The encoded protein is CSVLPPNYNEQFF.

The chain uses TRBV27 and TRBJ2-7; the D is unclear. The CDR3 covers 13 residues. The V end lost 8 bases, the J end lost 6 bases, and 17 bases lay between the germline ends. Germline V lookup: CDR1 MNHEY, CDR2 SMNVEV (reference sequence). This chain's CDR3 is CASRTGWISEQYF. The DNA of the CDR3 is TGTGCCAGCCGGACCGGCTGGATCAGCGAGCAGTACTTC.

V gene TRBV11-3 combines with J gene TRBJ2-1, with a weak D call TRBD1 (6 bases). The CDR3 totals 14 residues. Germline values: CDR1 SGHNT, CDR2 YENEEA. The germline V and J ends were trimmed by 1 base and 9 bases, with 13 bases remaining between them. Here the CDR3 DNA reads TGTGCCAGCAGCTTAGGACGGGACACCTCTGAGCAGTTCTTC. It specifies CASSLGRDTSEQFF.

This clonotype was counted a single time. The chain uses TRBV4-2 and TRBJ1-1, with D uncertain. Germline V CDR1 and CDR2: LGHNA, YNFKEQ. This CDR3 has 14 residues. V was shortened by 1 base and J by 4 bases, with 10 bases between the two germline ends. The chain's CDR3 is CASSQGQDGTEAFF. The CDR3 nucleotides are TGTGCCAGCAGCCAAGGGCAGGACGGCACTGAAGCTTTCTTT.

V and J are TRBV2 and TRBJ1-5; TRBD1 aligns across 7 bases. The CDR3 is 14 residues long. J gave up 0 bases and V 6 bases, and 2 bases lay outside the gene matches. The germline gives CDR1 SNHLY, CDR2 FYNNEI. The CDR3 loop is CASRDRNSNQPQHF. The CDR3 DNA is TGTGCCAGCAGGGACAGGAATAGCAATCAGCCCCAGCATTTT.

This chain connects TRBV2 to TRBJ2-1, with 7 bases fitting TRBD1. The CDR3 has 15 residues. Germline V gene data show CDR1 as SNHLY and CDR2 as FYNNEI. Losses at the gene ends were 5 bases for V and 0 bases for J; bases not matched to a gene: 4. The CDR3 coding sequence is TGTGCCAGCAGTAGACAGGGTAGCTCCTACAATGAGCAGTTCTTC. The encoded protein is CASSRQGSSYNEQFF.

The rearrangement uses TRBV10-3 and TRBJ2-7; 8 nucleotides align to TRBD1. J was trimmed by 2 bases and V by 3 bases; bases with no gene match: 6. This CDR3 spans 15 amino acids. Germline V CDR1 and CDR2: ENHRY, SYGVKD. The CDR3 loop reads CAISDAGQGPYEQYV. In DNA form, the CDR3 reads TGTGCCATCAGTGACGCAGGACAGGGACCCTACGAGCAGTACGTC.

The table lists this clonotype with a few counts. The J gene is TRBJ1-1, the V gene TRBV11-2; TRBD1 might be the D (5 bases). The CDR3 runs 15 residues. Germline V gene sequence: CDR1 SGHAT, CDR2 FQNNGV. Trimming cost V 5 bases and J 8 bases, with 21 bases left between them. CDR3 sequence (DNA): TGTGCCAGCAGCCCCACTGTTGGGGGACGGGCCGAAGCTTTCTTT. Translated, it gives CASSPTVGGRAEAFF. Supplemented by reference TRBV11-2 and TRBJ1-1, the full variable domain reads EAGVAQSPRYKIIEKRQSVAFWCNPISGHATLYWYQQILGQGPKLLIQFQNNGVVDDSQLPKDRFSAERLKGVDSTLKIQPAKLEDSAVYLCASSPTVGGRAEAFFGQGTRLTVV.

This chain connects TRBV10-3 to TRBJ2-1, with 8 bases that match TRBD2. The ends lost 1 base at V and 4 bases at J; junction bases unmatched: 3. Germline V CDR1 and CDR2: ENHRY, SYGVKD. The CDR3 totals 15 residues. As DNA, the CDR3 is TGTGCCATCAGTGAGTTGCTAGCGGGTTACAATGAGCAGTTCTTC. As protein: CAISELLAGYNEQFF.

The chain links TRBV3-1 to TRBJ2-7; 9 positions agree with TRBD1. Trimming cost V 5 bases and J 1 base; bases outside gene matches: 3. Germline lookup yields CDR1 LGHDT and CDR2 YNNKEL (reference sequence). This CDR3 comprises 14 residues. CDR3 nucleotides: TGTGCCAGCAGCTTAGGACAGGGGTCCTACGAGCAGTACGTC. This translates into CASSLGQGSYEQYV.

Only a few counts were recorded for this clonotype. This sequence joins TRBV14 and TRBJ2-1; D uncertain. Germline CDR1 and CDR2: SGHDN and FVKESK. V was pared by 4 bases and J by 8 bases, with 18 bases between. The CDR3 sequence is 15 residues long. The CDR3 bases are TGTGCCAGCAGCCCTCGGGCAGGTCATTCTTATGAGCAGTTCTTC. Encoded protein: CASSPRAGHSYEQFF.

The chain couples TRBV10-1 to TRBJ2-3, with 7 bases fitting TRBD2. Germline-derived CDR1 and CDR2 are WNHNN and SYGVQD (reference sequence). V lost 4 bases, J lost 0 bases, and 10 bases stayed unmatched. There are 17 residues in the CDR3. The chain's CDR3 is CASSGGRAPSSTDTQYF. The CDR3 DNA follows: TGCGCCAGCAGTGGAGGGAGGGCCCCCTCTAGCACAGATACGCAGTATTTT.

CDR3 loop: CSASPGSNQPQHF. CDR3 bases: TGCAGTGCGAGCCCCGGGAGCAATCAGCCCCAGCATTTT. The rearrangement links TRBV20-1 to TRBJ1-5; D unclear. The CDR3 has 13 amino acids. Per germline, CDR1 DFQATT and CDR2 SNEGSKA (reference sequence). The V gene lost 6 bases and the J gene lost 1 base, with 10 bases spanning the gap.

The chain carries TRBV5-1 and TRBJ2-3; weak D call: TRBD2 (6 bases). Germline V CDR1 and CDR2: SGHRS, YFSETQ. The CDR3 consists of 15 residues. Trimming shortened V by 4 bases and J by 6 bases, and 18 bases separated the two germline ends. The CDR3 region is CASSQSGRSPDTQYF. For the CDR3, the DNA is TGCGCCAGCAGCCAGTCCGGGAGAAGTCCGGATACGCAGTATTTT.

The chain couples TRBV28 to TRBJ2-7; maybe TRBD1 (6 bases). Germline V gene sequence: CDR1 MDHEN, CDR2 SYDVKM. V lost 6 bases and J 2 bases, leaving 14 bases between the germline ends. This CDR3 spans 14 amino acids. The CDR3: CASSDYGQPYEQYV. CDR3 nucleotides: TGTGCCAGCAGCGACTATGGACAGCCCTACGAGCAGTACGTC.

The rearrangement links TRBV27 to TRBJ2-1; D remains ambiguous. Trimming pared 3 bases from V and 6 bases from J, leaving 18 bases between. The CDR3 is made up of 16 amino acids. In germline, CDR1 is MNHEY, CDR2 SMNVEV (reference sequence). CDR3 in amino acids: CASSFSFARLSNEQFF. The CDR3 DNA sequence: TGTGCCAGCAGTTTTTCCTTTGCTAGATTATCCAATGAGCAGTTCTTC.

This chain links TRBV12-3 or TRBV12-4 with TRBJ2-7, with D possibly TRBD1 on 6 matching bases. This CDR3 has 13 residues. The ends were cut back, 5 bases at V and 9 bases at J, with 17 bases in the middle. CDR3 amino acids: CASSAPNRERQYF. The CDR3 DNA follows: TGTGCCAGCAGTGCCCCTAACAGGGAACGGCAGTACTTC.

The V call is TRBV4-1, the J call TRBJ2-7; 9 bases agree with TRBD1. The V and J ends lost 4 bases and 0 bases, in that order; junction bases with no gene match: 4. CDR1 is MGHRA, CDR2 YSYEKL, per germline. The CDR3 is 15 amino acids. The CDR3: CASSLGQGSSYEQYV. The CDR3 nucleotides read TGCGCCAGCAGCCTAGGACAGGGGAGCTCCTACGAGCAGTACGTC.

This clonotype has a single count. This chain links TRBV24-1 with TRBJ2-7; 8 nucleotides agree with TRBD2. Germline V gene sequence: CDR1 KGHDR, CDR2 SFDVKD. The CDR3 is made up of 16 amino acids. Trimming took 5 bases from V and 3 from J; bases not matched to a gene: 11. CDR3 sequence (DNA): TGTGCCACCAGTGGTTCCCCGGCGAGCGGGAGCTACGAGCAGTACTTC. This codes for CATSGSPASGSYEQYF.

This sequence joins TRBV2 and TRBJ2-1; tentatively, D is TRBD2 (7 bases). This CDR3 is built from 15 residues. The germline gives CDR1 SNHLY, CDR2 FYNNEI. V dropped 6 bases and J dropped 6 bases, with 18 bases sitting between them. Here the CDR3 reads CASSLVGGTSNEQFF. Here the CDR3 DNA reads TGTGCCAGCAGCCTGGTGGGAGGGACAAGCAATGAGCAGTTCTTC.

V is TRBV2 and J is TRBJ2-1; 10 nucleotides align to TRBD2. CDR1 is SNHLY and CDR2 is FYNNEI in the germline V gene. CDR3 length: 15 residues. V was clipped by 4 bases and J by 6 bases; unmatched bases: 6. Written as DNA, the CDR3 is TGTGCCAGCAGTGTTTTAGCGGGAGGAGCCAATGAGCAGTTCTTC. It specifies CASSVLAGGANEQFF.

This clonotype has just one count. The chain recombines TRBV6-1 with TRBJ1-2, with 8 nucleotides matching TRBD1. The V and J ends lost 6 bases and 8 bases, in that order; junction bases with no gene match: 8. Germline values: CDR1 MNHNS, CDR2 SASEGT. This CDR3 is 13 amino acids long. The CDR3 loop is CASRPTGATGYTF. Written as DNA, the CDR3 is TGTGCCAGCAGACCGACAGGGGCTACAGGCTACACCTTC.

The V and J genes are TRBV6-1 and TRBJ1-2; possibly TRBD1 for D (6 bases). Between the trimmed V and J ends, which lost 7 bases and 12 bases, there was a span of 24 bases. Per germline, CDR1 MNHNS and CDR2 SASEGT. CDR3 size: 14 residues. The CDR3 DNA follows: TGTGCCAGCACCCACCTACAGGGCCCGGGGGGCCACACCTTC. Its protein product is CASTHLQGPGGHTF.

The chain uses TRBV4-2 and TRBJ2-7; the match to TRBD2 covers 12 bases. The CDR3 length is 16 residues. Trimming took 1 base from V and 4 from J; bases not matched to a gene: 5. CDR1 LGHNA and CDR2 YNFKEQ come from the germline V gene. CDR3 DNA sequence: TGTGCCAGCAGCCAAGGAGCCGGACTAGCGGGATACGAGCAGTACTTC. Its translation: CASSQGAGLAGYEQYF.

V and J are TRBV11-2 and TRBJ2-3; 10 bases align to TRBD1. V shed 5 bases, J shed 4 bases, and the junction held 12 bases outside the gene matches. The CDR3 has 17 residues. Per germline, CDR1 SGHAT and CDR2 FQNNGV. CDR3 protein: CASSLQGTGVGPDTQYF. Written as DNA, the CDR3 is TGTGCCAGCAGCCTCCAAGGGACAGGGGTAGGACCAGATACGCAGTATTTT. Full variable domain (remainder filled in from reference TRBV11-2 and TRBJ2-3): EAGVAQSPRYKIIEKRQSVAFWCNPISGHATLYWYQQILGQGPKLLIQFQNNGVVDDSQLPKDRFSAERLKGVDSTLKIQPAKLEDSAVYLCASSLQGTGVGPDTQYFGPGTRLTVL.

The gene calls are TRBV19 and TRBJ1-1; TRBD1 aligns across 7 bases. The V gene end was trimmed by 4 bases and the J gene end by 1 base; junction bases not matched to a gene: 6. Germline CDR1 and CDR2: LNHDA and SQIVND (reference sequence). This CDR3 is built from 15 residues. CDR3 region: CASSRDSTTNTEAFF. DNA for the CDR3: TGTGCCAGTAGTAGGGACAGCACAACGAACACTGAAGCTTTCTTT.

This clonotype was counted a few times. CDR3 coding DNA: TGTGCCAGCAGTTTAGGCCAGAACACTGAAGCTTTCTTT. Translation gives CASSLGQNTEAFF. The V gene is TRBV12-3 or TRBV12-4, the J gene TRBJ1-1; D remains unclear. This CDR3 has 13 amino acids. Trimming shortened V by 1 base and J by 1 base, and 4 bases separated the two germline ends.

V and J are TRBV10-1 and TRBJ2-1; D remains ambiguous. The germline CDR1 and CDR2 sequences are WNHNN and SYGVQD (reference sequence). There are 17 residues in the CDR3. The V end was cut by 2 bases, the J end by 5 bases, with 19 bases between. CDR3 in amino acids: CASSERVPSSRHNEQFF. The CDR3 DNA follows: TGCGCCAGCAGTGAGCGGGTACCCTCTTCCCGGCACAATGAGCAGTTCTTC.